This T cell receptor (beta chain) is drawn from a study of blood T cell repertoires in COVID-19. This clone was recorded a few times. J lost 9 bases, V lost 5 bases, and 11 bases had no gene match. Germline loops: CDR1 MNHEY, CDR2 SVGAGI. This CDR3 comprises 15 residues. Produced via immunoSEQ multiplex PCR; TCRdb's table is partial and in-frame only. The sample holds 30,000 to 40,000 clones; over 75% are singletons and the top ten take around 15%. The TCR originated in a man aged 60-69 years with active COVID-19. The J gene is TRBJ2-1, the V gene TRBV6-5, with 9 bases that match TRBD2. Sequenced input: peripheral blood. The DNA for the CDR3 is TGTGCCAGCAGTCGCATAGGCGGGGGGGCGGGTGAGCAGTTCTTC. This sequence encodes CASSRIGGGAGEQFF.